The 17 T cell receptor beta chains presented below share a single source sample, sequenced in a study of CD8 T cells in ankylosing spondylitis (dated 2017 in TCRdb). Library prep was done by 5' RACE. Sequencing took place on an Illumina HiSeq 2500. In TCRdb, the public reads were trimmed at Q25 with fastp and aligned with MiXCR, with productive beta chains retained. One record per CDR3 amino acid sequence lists the most common genes and DNA. Here the sample has 250,000 to 300,000 distinct CDR3 sequences; 20% occur a single time. The leading ten clones occupy about 8.2% of the sample. The specimen was blood, either unsorted or a sorted T cell fraction (not recorded which). All receptors derive from a male donor with ankylosing spondylitis or in good health (not recorded which).

A few counts support this clonotype. The rearrangement links TRBV28 to TRBJ2-1, with D perhaps matching TRBD2 (6 bases). Trimming pared 5 bases from V and 1 base from J, leaving 12 bases between. CDR1 is MDHEN and CDR2 is SYDVKM in the germline V gene. This CDR3 region has 15 residues. CDR3 sequence (DNA): TGTGCCAGCAGTCCCCGGGACTTATCCTACAATGAGCAGTTCTTC. It yields the protein CASSPRDLSYNEQFF.

This clonotype was found many times. The V gene is TRBV28, the J gene TRBJ1-2; D is perhaps TRBD1 (5 bases). With 4 bases removed from V and 4 bases from J, the gap between germline ends came to 13 bases. Germline CDR1 is MDHEN and CDR2 is SYDVKM. This CDR3 is 14 amino acids long. CDR3 DNA sequence: TGTGCCAGCAGTTCCATACAGGATGGCTATGGCTACACCTTC. Translating it yields CASSSIQDGYGYTF.

V gene TRBV4-1 combines with J gene TRBJ2-3, with TRBD1 as a possible D gene (6 bases). In germline, CDR1 is MGHRA, CDR2 YSYEKL. The CDR3 consists of 17 residues. Deletions cut 0 bases from V and 3 bases from J, with 16 bases between. The CDR3 nucleotides read TGCGCCAGCAGCCAAGAAGGGGGATTACTAGGGACAGATACGCAGTATTTT. Its translation is CASSQEGGLLGTDTQYF.

This chain connects TRBV5-6 to TRBJ2-1; TRBD2 aligns across 10 bases. V dropped 0 bases and J dropped 9; count of bases not matched to a gene: 6. Germline V lookup: CDR1 SGHDT, CDR2 YYEEEE. The CDR3 loop spans 15 amino acids. The CDR3: CASSLEASGRGEQFF. The CDR3 DNA is TGTGCCAGCAGCTTGGAAGCTAGCGGGAGAGGTGAGCAGTTCTTC. The full variable domain, rest sourced from reference TRBV5-6 and TRBJ2-1, is DAGVTQSPTHLIKTRGQQVTLRCSPKSGHDTVSWYQQALGQGPQFIFQYYEEEERQRGNFPDRFSGHQFPNYSSELNVNALLLGDSALYLCASSLEASGRGEQFFGPGTRLTVL.

The chain couples TRBV6-1 to TRBJ2-5; the D gene could be TRBD1 or TRBD2 (6 bases each). This CDR3 contains 13 residues. V was trimmed by 5 bases and J by 5 bases, leaving 12 bases between them. Germline V gene sequence: CDR1 MNHNS, CDR2 SASEGT. The CDR3 region has the DNA TGTGCCAGCAGTCGGGGGCGTTTGGAGACCCAGTACTTC. Its protein is CASSRGRLETQYF.

Only a few counts were recorded for this clonotype. The V gene is TRBV30, the J gene TRBJ2-3; tentative D call: TRBD2 (6 bases). The CDR3 totals 15 residues. Per the germline V gene, CDR1 is GTSNPN and CDR2 is SVGIG (reference sequence). Between the trimmed V and J ends, which lost 1 base and 6 bases, there was a span of 17 bases. The chain's CDR3 is CAWSEFGSRRDTQYF. In DNA form, the CDR3 reads TGTGCCTGGAGTGAATTCGGGAGCAGGCGGGATACGCAGTATTTT.

This clonotype was detected only a few times. The chain is built from TRBV19 and TRBJ2-4, with D hard to call. The CDR3 runs 15 residues. CDR1 is LNHDA, CDR2 SQIVND, per germline (reference sequence). The V gene lost 2 bases and the J gene lost 2 bases, with 10 bases spanning the gap. This CDR3 is CASSIKRGPKNIQYF. DNA of the CDR3: TGTGCCAGTAGTATAAAACGAGGCCCCAAAAACATTCAGTACTTC.

In its sample, this clonotype was seen a few times. The CDR3 is CASSSGRGLPPNEQFF. Here the CDR3 DNA reads TGTGCCAGCAGCTCGGGGCGGGGACTGCCGCCCAATGAGCAGTTCTTC. The chain uses TRBV7-3 and TRBJ2-1; the D gene is possibly TRBD2 (6 bases). The CDR3 contains 16 residues. In germline, CDR1 is SGHTA, CDR2 FQGTGA. V dropped 4 bases and J dropped 6 bases, with 19 bases sitting between them. Filled out from reference TRBV7-3 and TRBJ2-1, the complete variable domain reads GAGVSQTPSNKVTEKGKYVELRCDPISGHTALYWYRQSLGQGPEFLIYFQGTGAADDSGLPNDRFFAVRPEGSVSTLKIQRTERGDSAVYLCASSSGRGLPPNEQFFGPGTRLTVL.

This clonotype was seen a few times. This chain uses TRBV7-6 with TRBJ2-5; 15 bases line up with TRBD2. From germline, CDR1 is SGHVS and CDR2 FNYEAQ. This CDR3 comprises 17 residues. V gave up 1 base and J gave up 5 bases; unmatched junction bases: 5. The CDR3: CASSLGTSGGALETQYF. CDR3 in DNA: TGTGCCAGCAGCTTAGGGACTAGCGGGGGGGCTTTGGAGACCCAGTACTTC.

The rearrangement links TRBV12-3 or TRBV12-4 to TRBJ2-2; no clear D. Trimming shortened V by 7 bases and J by 3 bases, and 6 bases separated the two germline ends. This CDR3 contains 12 residues. In DNA, the CDR3 is TGTGCCAGCATCTCGGACACCGGGGAGCTGTTTTTT. This codes for CASISDTGELFF.

In this sample, this clonotype turned up a few times. The V and J genes are TRBV7-7 and TRBJ2-1, with 7 bases matching TRBD2. The CDR3 covers 14 residues. V was pared by 7 bases and J by 8 bases, with 11 bases of the junction left unmatched. From germline, CDR1 is SSHAT and CDR2 FNYEAQ (reference sequence). CDR3 sequence reads: CASTHREVAYEQFF. As DNA, the CDR3 is TGTGCCAGCACGCATCGGGAGGTTGCCTATGAGCAGTTCTTC.

The genes are TRBV12-3 or TRBV12-4 and TRBJ2-1; D possibly corresponds to TRBD2 (6 bases). V lost 3 bases and J 10 bases, leaving 10 bases between the germline ends. This CDR3 has 12 amino acids. DNA of the CDR3: TGTGCCAGCAGTTTTGCGGGAAGGGAGCAGTTCTTC. This encodes CASSFAGREQFF.

The chain couples TRBV25-1 to TRBJ1-2; D may be TRBD1 (5 bases). CDR1 and CDR2 from the germline V gene are MGHDK and SYGVNS. This CDR3 comprises 12 residues. V was pared by 2 bases and J by 8 bases, with 9 bases between. The CDR3 here is CASSEGAWGYTF. CDR3 coding DNA: TGTGCCAGCAGTGAAGGGGCGTGGGGCTACACCTTC.

This clonotype was seen only a few times. The rearrangement uses TRBV6-1 and TRBJ2-5, with 9 bases matching TRBD2. Germline lookup yields CDR1 MNHNS and CDR2 SASEGT. The junction had 4 bases not matched to a gene; V was cut back by 3 bases and J by 2 bases. This CDR3 is built from 15 residues. The CDR3 loop reads CASSEGAGGQETQYF. The DNA of the CDR3 is TGTGCCAGCAGTGAGGGGGCGGGGGGGCAAGAGACCCAGTACTTC.

This clonotype was detected only once. The chain recombines TRBV6-1 with TRBJ2-2; D gene ambiguous. Germline loops: CDR1 MNHNS, CDR2 SASEGT. CDR3 size: 15 residues. Trimming pared 5 bases from V and 7 bases from J, leaving 17 bases between. CDR3 nucleotide sequence: TGTGCCAGCAGTCCCCAGCCTGGGCTAGTCGGGGAGCTGTTTTTT. It yields the protein CASSPQPGLVGELFF.

CDR3 protein: CASSNYGQGEKLFF. The CDR3 DNA follows: TGTGCCAGCAGCAACTATGGACAGGGAGAAAAACTGTTTTTT. The V and J genes are TRBV7-2 and TRBJ1-4, with 8 bases lining up with TRBD1. Unmatched junction bases numbered 7, after V lost 5 bases and J lost 8 bases. This CDR3 spans 14 amino acids. Germline-derived CDR1 and CDR2 are SGHTA and FQGNSA.

This clonotype was detected a few times. The V gene is TRBV15, the J gene TRBJ2-7, with D perhaps matching TRBD1 (7 bases). CDR3 length equals 14 residues. Germline V CDR1 and CDR2: LNHNV, YYDKDF (reference sequence). V lost 1 base and J 4 bases, leaving 11 bases between the germline ends. CDR3 bases: TGTGCCACCAGCAGAGCAGCAGGGGGGTACGAGCAGTACGTC. This gives the protein CATSRAAGGYEQYV.